This T cell receptor (beta chain) was documented in a study of neoadjuvant anti-PD-1 for oral cavity cancer. Study summary: Nivolumab at 3 mg/kg was mostly given biweekly, three to four doses, pre-surgery. Non-progressing patients received a fourth nivolumab dose near day 43, then surgery on days 50-56. Whole-study results and caveats: With a few patients per group, TCR findings need larger cohorts.

This CDR3 has 15 residues. The V end lost 5 bases, the J end lost 4 bases, and 18 bases lay between the germline ends. Germline CDR1 is SGHTS and CDR2 is YDEGEE. Of note for this clone: The antigen is not known.

Here immunoSEQ multiplex PCR was the method, and the copy in TCRdb shows in-frame clones only, minus some. The sample includes about 14,000 clones, about 77% of them seen just once. The time point was: after neoadjuvant nivolumab, at surgical resection. Patients were newly diagnosed with stage II-IVA oral cavity squamous cell carcinoma without prior systemic or radiation treatment. The specimen comprised PBMCs, sampled after nivolumab (anti-PD-1) treatment. The V call is TRBV5-8, the J call TRBJ2-5, with a tentative D call TRBD1 (7 bases). This TCR derives from a person between 35 and 79 years old with oral cavity squamous cell carcinoma. The CDR3 reads CASREGGYGGETQYF. In DNA form, the CDR3 reads TGTGCCAGCAGAGAAGGGGGCTACGGGGGAGAGACCCAGTACTTC.